The 14 T cell receptor beta chains below all came from one sample that was sequenced in a study of blood T cell repertoires in COVID-19. Data came from immunoSEQ multiplex PCR; TCRdb stores just in-frame clones and leaves some out. The table lists some 72,000 clones, about nine tenths of them singletons. The sequenced sample consisted of peripheral blood. These TCRs come from a man aged 45-60 years with active or convalescent COVID-19.

The chain has TRBV6-4 and TRBJ1-2; D gene ambiguous. Germline CDR1 and CDR2: MRHNA and SNTAGT. The CDR3 runs to 14 residues. V lost 2 bases and J 4 bases, leaving 11 bases between the germline ends. The CDR3 region is CASSDPRFPYGYTF. CDR3 bases: TGTGCCAGCAGTGACCCCAGGTTCCCCTATGGCTACACCTTC.

V and J are TRBV10-3 and TRBJ2-7; a possible D gene is TRBD1 (6 bases). The CDR3 has 12 amino acids. Germline V gene data show CDR1 as ENHRY and CDR2 as SYGVKD. The ends were cut back, 3 bases at V and 3 bases at J, with 6 bases in the middle. This CDR3 reads CAISEGGYEQYV. The CDR3 DNA is TGTGCCATCAGTGAAGGGGGCTACGAGCAGTACGTC.

This chain uses TRBV20-1 with TRBJ2-7, with 9 positions matching TRBD1. The junction had 12 bases not matched to a gene; V was cut back by 3 bases and J by 6 bases. The CDR3 spans 15 residues. The germline V gene has CDR1 DFQATT and CDR2 SNEGSKA (reference sequence). The CDR3 sequence: CSASGLGQGKTEQYF. CDR3 in DNA: TGCAGTGCTAGTGGACTGGGACAGGGAAAGACCGAGCAGTACTTC.

The chain carries TRBV5-1 and TRBJ2-5; D call uncertain. Looked up from germline, CDR1 is SGHRS and CDR2 is YFSETQ. The CDR3 is 13 residues long. The V end was cut by 0 bases, the J end by 4 bases, with 7 bases between. In nucleotides, the CDR3 is TGCGCCAGCAGCTTGGGCCTCGGAGAGACCCAGTACTTC. It codes for CASSLGLGETQYF.

The V gene is TRBV11-2, the J gene TRBJ2-2; weak D call: TRBD1 (6 bases). Trimming removed 7 bases at V and 0 bases at J, with 12 bases between. Germline CDR1 reads SGHAT; CDR2 reads FQNNGV. This CDR3 contains 15 residues. CDR3 DNA sequence: TGTGCCAGCAACATACAGGGTCCGAACACCGGGGAGCTGTTTTTT. It is translated as CASNIQGPNTGELFF. The whole variable domain, remainder taken from reference TRBV11-2 and TRBJ2-2, is EAGVAQSPRYKIIEKRQSVAFWCNPISGHATLYWYQQILGQGPKLLIQFQNNGVVDDSQLPKDRFSAERLKGVDSTLKIQPAKLEDSAVYLCASNIQGPNTGELFFGEGSRLTVL.

V usage is TRBV7-2 and J usage is TRBJ1-2; 7 bases match TRBD1. The ends lost 1 base at V and 4 bases at J; junction bases unmatched: 3. This CDR3 spans 14 amino acids. Germline loops: CDR1 SGHTA, CDR2 FQGNSA. Written as DNA, the CDR3 is TGTGCCAGCAGCTTAGGGACAGGAGCCTATGGCTACACCTTC. Residues: CASSLGTGAYGYTF.

V usage is TRBV9 and J usage is TRBJ1-4; no clear D gene. Germline V gene lookup returns CDR1 SGDLS and CDR2 YYNGEE. The CDR3 sequence is 15 residues long. V was trimmed by 2 bases and J by 3 bases, leaving 11 bases between them. This CDR3 reads CASSVEAGANEKLFF. CDR3 DNA sequence: TGTGCCAGCAGCGTGGAGGCCGGGGCTAATGAAAAACTGTTTTTT.

With regard to this clone: This specimen includes other DNA sequences encoding the same CDR3. J is TRBJ2-2 and V is TRBV5-1; D is possibly TRBD1 (6 bases). Trimming stripped 2 bases from V and 1 base from J, with 9 bases between. Germline CDR1 and CDR2: SGHRS and YFSETQ. The length of the CDR3 is 15 residues. The CDR3 DNA is TGCGCCAGCAGCTTAACAGGGCTGAACACCGGGGAGCTGTTTTTT. Its protein product is CASSLTGLNTGELFF.

The gene calls are TRBV3-1 (or the pseudogene TRBV3-2) and TRBJ1-2; 7 bases fit TRBD1. The CDR3 extends over 17 amino acids. Per germline, CDR1 LGHDT and CDR2 YNNKEL (reference sequence). Trimming removed 1 base from V and 4 bases from J; junction bases left unmatched: 12. The CDR3 reads CASSQGLGGQFSYGYTF. Written as DNA, the CDR3 is TGTGCCAGCAGCCAAGGGTTGGGGGGACAGTTTAGCTATGGCTACACCTTC.

The chain has TRBV11-3 and TRBJ1-5, with D perhaps matching TRBD1 (6 bases). Germline V gene sequence: CDR1 SGHNT, CDR2 YENEEA. V lost 3 bases and J lost 1, with 13 bases in between. The CDR3 is 16 amino acids. CDR3 bases: TGTGCCAGCAGCTTTGGGAGACAGGACAGCAATCAGCCCCAGCATTTT. It specifies CASSFGRQDSNQPQHF.

This clone appeared once. The gene calls are TRBV19 and TRBJ2-3; TRBD1 agrees at 7 bases. The ends lost 8 bases at V and 4 bases at J; junction bases unmatched: 6. CDR1 LNHDA and CDR2 SQIVND come from the germline V gene (reference sequence). The CDR3 has 13 residues. CDR3 sequence: CASLSQGADTQYF. The CDR3 bases are TGTGCCAGTCTCTCTCAGGGGGCAGATACGCAGTATTTT.

The chain carries TRBV24-1 and TRBJ1-6; D gene ambiguous. Trimming took off 4 bases at V and 0 bases at J, with 3 bases between the two ends. The CDR3 contains 14 residues. Per germline, CDR1 KGHDR and CDR2 SFDVKD. CDR3 amino acids: CATSESSYNSPLHF. The CDR3 coding sequence is TGTGCCACCAGTGAGAGCTCCTATAATTCACCCCTCCACTTT.

V and J are TRBV3-1 (or the pseudogene TRBV3-2) and TRBJ2-7, with D perhaps TRBD1 (6 bases). V was trimmed by 1 base and J by 2 bases, leaving 6 bases between them. The CDR3 sequence is 13 residues long. CDR1 is LGHDT, CDR2 YNNKEL, per germline (reference sequence). The CDR3 nucleotides read TGTGCCAGCAGCCAAGCAGGGGCCTACGAGCAGTACGTC. This encodes CASSQAGAYEQYV.

This clone was seen only once. The CDR3 nucleotides read TGTGCCAGCAGCTTACGGACTAGCGGGGGGGTGACCATTCAGTACTTC. This sequence encodes CASSLRTSGGVTIQYF. J is TRBJ2-4 and V is TRBV7-2; 15 bases map to TRBD2. The V segment lost 2 bases and the J segment 9 bases; nucleotides outside the gene matches: 5. CDR1 SGHTA and CDR2 FQGNSA come from the germline V gene. The length of the CDR3 is 16 residues. The whole variable domain, filled in from reference TRBV7-2 and TRBJ2-4, reads GAGVSQSPSNKVTEKGKDVELRCDPISGHTALYWYRQSLGQGLEFLIYFQGNSAPDKSGLPSDRFSAERTGGSVSTLTIQRTQQEDSAVYLCASSLRTSGGVTIQYFGAGTRLSVL.